A selection of T cell receptor beta chains follows, all from one sample in a study of T cell changes during pregnancy in multiple sclerosis. Data came from immunoSEQ multiplex PCR; TCRdb stores just in-frame clones and leaves some out. The table includes about 79,000 clones, under 95% detected once. The source material was CD4+ T cells from peripheral blood mononuclear cells, sampled in the second trimester of pregnancy. Every receptor here comes from a female donor with multiple sclerosis, enrolled in a pregnancy study. Each CDR3 is given with its conserved first and last residue. Fields, in order: V gene, CDR3 length, clone size, D gene, J gene, CDR3 protein, CDR3 DNA. The D gene is left open where the match is weak. Size is omitted from some rows. Given values are once, few, many or a class for expanded clones.

V: TRBV5-8
length: 18
size: once
D: TRBD1
J: TRBJ2-3
CDR3: CASSSGTGVSLSTDTQYF
DNA: TGTGCCAGCAGCTCCGGGACAGGAGTTAGCCTCAGCACAGATACGCAGTATTTT

V: TRBV2
length: 14
size: .
D: .
J: TRBJ1-1
CDR3: CASRVRGMNTEAFF
DNA: TGTGCCAGCAGGGTGAGAGGGATGAACACTGAAGCTTTCTTT

V: TRBV6-6
length: 14
size: .
D: TRBD1
J: TRBJ1-5
CDR3: CASSLDRVDQPQHF
DNA: TGTGCCAGCAGTTTGGACAGGGTAGATCAGCCCCAGCATTTT

V: TRBV2
length: 15
size: once
D: TRBD1
J: TRBJ1-6
CDR3: CASSPLRGQGSPLHF
DNA: TGTGCCAGCAGTCCCCTACGGGGACAGGGTTCACCCCTCCACTTT

V: TRBV6-6
length: 14
size: .
D: TRBD1
J: TRBJ1-6
CDR3: CASRNRGNNSPLHF
DNA: TGTGCCAGCCGGAACAGGGGGAATAATTCACCCCTCCACTTT

V: TRBV28
length: 12
size: once
D: .
J: TRBJ2-7
CDR3: CASSTTHYEQYF
DNA: TGTGCCAGCAGTACAACCCACTACGAGCAGTACTTC

V: TRBV19
length: 9
size: once
D: .
J: TRBJ2-4
CDR3: CAGRLGSRF
DNA: TGTGCCGGACGACTAGGCTCGCGCTTC

V: TRBV7-2
length: 16
size: .
D: .
J: TRBJ2-7
CDR3: CASSLTMGQGPYEQYF
DNA: TGTGCCAGCAGCCTAACCATGGGCCAGGGCCCCTACGAGCAGTACTTC

V: TRBV5-1
length: 13
size: .
D: .
J: TRBJ1-6
CDR3: CASSLKTGSPLHF
DNA: TGCGCCAGCAGCTTGAAGACTGGGTCACCCCTCCACTTT

V: TRBV30
length: 13
size: .
D: TRBD1
J: TRBJ1-1
CDR3: CAWTVGQGAEAFF
DNA: TGTGCCTGGACCGTTGGTCAGGGGGCTGAAGCTTTCTTT

V: TRBV5-4
length: 13
size: .
D: TRBD1
J: TRBJ2-7
CDR3: CASSLGTGIEQYF
DNA: TGTGCCAGCAGCTTGGGGACAGGAATCGAGCAGTACTTC

V: TRBV27
length: 13
size: .
D: TRBD1
J: TRBJ1-2
CDR3: CASSIRGLDGYTF
DNA: TGTGCCAGCAGCATCAGGGGGCTGGATGGCTACACCTTC

V: TRBV9
length: 17
size: .
D: TRBD2
J: TRBJ2-3
CDR3: CASSVGPSGGRVDTQYF
DNA: TGTGCCAGCAGCGTAGGTCCTAGCGGGGGGCGGGTAGATACGCAGTATTTT

V: TRBV7-2
length: 19
size: .
D: .
J: TRBJ2-1
CDR3: CASSPIILSSRALGNEQFF
DNA: TGTGCCAGCAGCCCCATAATACTTAGCTCCAGGGCCCTTGGCAATGAGCAGTTCTTC

V: TRBV4-1
length: 17
size: .
D: TRBD1
J: TRBJ1-3
CDR3: CASSQGRQGSSGNTIYF
DNA: TGCGCCAGCAGCCAGGGAAGACAGGGGAGCTCTGGAAACACCATATATTTT

V: TRBV25-1
length: 13
size: .
D: .
J: TRBJ1-1
CDR3: CASRPSAGTEAFF
DNA: TGTGCCAGCCGACCCTCGGCAGGCACTGAAGCTTTCTTT

V: TRBV5-1
length: 15
size: .
D: TRBD1
J: TRBJ2-7
CDR3: CASSFLQGDIDEQYF
DNA: TGCGCCAGCAGCTTCTTACAGGGGGATATTGACGAGCAGTACTTC

V: TRBV9
length: 14
size: .
D: .
J: TRBJ2-5
CDR3: CASSNYRERETQYF
DNA: TGTGCCAGCAGCAACTACAGGGAGCGGGAGACCCAGTACTTC

V: TRBV7-2
length: 17
size: .
D: TRBD1
J: TRBJ1-5
CDR3: CASSSNPRDREYQPQHF
DNA: TGTGCCAGCAGCTCGAACCCGAGGGACAGGGAATACCAGCCCCAGCATTTT

V: TRBV30
length: 15
size: .
D: .
J: TRBJ1-1
CDR3: CAWSVGWVEASEAFF
DNA: TGTGCCTGGAGTGTAGGTTGGGTGGAGGCATCTGAAGCTTTCTTT

V: TRBV19
length: 12
size: once
D: .
J: TRBJ1-2
CDR3: CASSISGGGYTF
DNA: TGTGCCAGTAGTATCTCGGGTGGGGGCTACACCTTC

V: TRBV5-1
length: 15
size: .
D: TRBD1
J: TRBJ2-3
CDR3: CASSSGTGNLNTQYF
DNA: TGCGCCAGCAGCTCCGGGACAGGGAACCTTAATACGCAGTATTTT

V: TRBV7-2
length: 14
size: .
D: .
J: TRBJ1-6
CDR3: CASSLLLVRDTLHF
DNA: TGTGCCAGCAGCTTACTTTTGGTACGGGACACCCTCCACTTT

V: TRBV7-2
length: 15
size: .
D: TRBD2
J: TRBJ2-5
CDR3: CASSLVAGEVETQYF
DNA: TGTGCCAGCAGCTTAGTAGCGGGGGAAGTGGAGACCCAGTACTTC

V: TRBV18
length: 16
size: .
D: .
J: TRBJ1-4
CDR3: CASSPSPSGTNEKLFF
DNA: TGTGCCAGCTCACCAAGCCCCTCGGGAACTAATGAAAAACTGTTTTTT

V: TRBV5-1
length: 13
size: .
D: TRBD1
J: TRBJ1-2
CDR3: CASRVQGDYGYTF
DNA: TGCGCCAGCAGGGTTCAGGGGGATTATGGCTACACCTTC

V: TRBV18
length: 15
size: .
D: .
J: TRBJ2-3
CDR3: CASSPTTSYTDTQYF
DNA: TGTGCCAGCTCACCAACGACAAGTTACACAGATACGCAGTATTTT

V: TRBV30
length: 13
size: .
D: .
J: TRBJ1-4
CDR3: CAWSGGLREKLFF
DNA: TGTGCCTGGAGCGGGGGGTTGAGGGAAAAACTGTTTTTT

V: TRBV28
length: 14
size: .
D: .
J: TRBJ2-4
CDR3: CASSQIGRGDIQYF
DNA: TGTGCCAGCAGCCAAATTGGCAGGGGGGACATTCAGTACTTC

V: TRBV30
length: 15
size: .
D: TRBD2
J: TRBJ2-1
CDR3: CAWSSGLAYISEQFF
DNA: TGTGCCTGGAGTTCGGGACTAGCCTATATCTCTGAGCAGTTCTTC

V: TRBV7-5
length: 13
size: .
D: .
J: TRBJ2-6
CDR3: CARRQSRANVLTF
DNA: TGTGCCAGAAGACAAAGTCGGGCCAACGTCCTGACTTTC

V: TRBV19
length: 15
size: once
D: .
J: TRBJ1-3
CDR3: CASRKGESSGNTIYF
DNA: TGTGCCAGTAGGAAGGGAGAGAGCTCTGGAAACACCATATATTTT

V: TRBV4-1
length: 14
size: .
D: .
J: TRBJ1-2
CDR3: CASSQEWGQGGYTF
DNA: TGCGCCAGCAGCCAAGAGTGGGGCCAGGGGGGCTACACCTTC

V: TRBV10-1
length: 16
size: .
D: .
J: TRBJ1-1
CDR3: CASSESVAISGTEAFF
DNA: TGCGCCAGCAGTGAGTCGGTGGCAATCTCGGGCACTGAAGCTTTCTTT

V: TRBV10-3
length: 15
size: .
D: .
J: TRBJ1-6
CDR3: CAISDLPPGDSPLHF
DNA: TGTGCCATCAGTGATCTGCCCCCGGGGGATTCACCCCTCCACTTT

V: TRBV28
length: 12
size: .
D: TRBD1
J: TRBJ1-5
CDR3: CASATGIRPQHF
DNA: TGTGCCAGCGCGACAGGGATTCGGCCCCAGCATTTT

V: TRBV28
length: 15
size: .
D: .
J: TRBJ2-7
CDR3: CASRKRGSGTYEQYF
DNA: TGTGCCAGCAGGAAAAGGGGGTCTGGAACCTACGAGCAGTACTTC

V: TRBV7-2
length: 14
size: .
D: TRBD1
J: TRBJ1-2
CDR3: CASSPGQGGWGYTF
DNA: TGTGCCAGCAGCCCGGGACAGGGGGGTTGGGGCTACACCTTC

V: TRBV28
length: 14
size: .
D: .
J: TRBJ1-4
CDR3: CASSRGLPNEKLFF
DNA: TGTGCCAGCAGTAGGGGCTTGCCTAATGAAAAACTGTTTTTT

V: TRBV5-1
length: 14
size: .
D: TRBD1
J: TRBJ1-2
CDR3: CASSPDRASGGYTF
DNA: TGCGCCAGCAGCCCGGACAGGGCGAGTGGTGGCTACACCTTC

V: TRBV7-2
length: 12
size: once
D: TRBD1
J: TRBJ1-1
CDR3: CASSLTGGEAFF
DNA: TGTGCCAGCAGCTTGACAGGGGGAGAAGCTTTCTTT

V: TRBV9
length: 14
size: few
D: .
J: TRBJ2-5
CDR3: CASSVAQGGATQYF
DNA: TGTGCCAGCAGCGTAGCTCAGGGTGGGGCGACCCAGTACTTC

V: TRBV4-1
length: 13
size: once
D: .
J: TRBJ1-1
CDR3: CASSQVVRPEAFF
DNA: TGCGCCAGCAGCCAAGTAGTGAGGCCTGAAGCTTTCTTT

V: TRBV21-1
length: 16
size: many
D: .
J: TRBJ1-5
CDR3: CASSNKTGVANQPQHF
DNA: TGTGCCAGCAGCAACAAGACAGGGGTTGCCAATCAGCCCCAGCATTTT

V: TRBV28
length: 14
size: .
D: TRBD1
J: TRBJ2-7
CDR3: CASSRTGPRYEQYF
DNA: TGTGCCAGCAGTAGGACAGGGCCTCGGTACGAGCAGTACTTC

V: TRBV28
length: 18
size: .
D: .
J: TRBJ1-5
CDR3: CASSPLGGGSSSGQAQHF
DNA: TGTGCCAGCAGCCCTCTCGGGGGAGGGTCCTCAAGTGGTCAGGCCCAGCATTTT

V: TRBV19
length: 12
size: .
D: TRBD1
J: TRBJ2-1
CDR3: CASSRGETGKFF
DNA: TGTGCCAGTAGTAGAGGAGAGACAGGGAAATTCTTC

V: TRBV28
length: 16
size: .
D: .
J: TRBJ2-1
CDR3: CASSPFLASSYNEQFF
DNA: TGTGCCAGCAGTCCCTTTCTCGCGAGCTCCTACAATGAGCAGTTCTTC

V: TRBV30
length: 13
size: .
D: .
J: TRBJ1-1
CDR3: CACRNPPGTEAFF
DNA: TGTGCCTGCCGAAACCCTCCGGGCACTGAAGCTTTCTTT

V: TRBV11-2
length: 13
size: .
D: TRBD2
J: TRBJ2-3
CDR3: CASSSLAGGPQYF
DNA: TGTGCCAGCAGCTCATTAGCGGGGGGGCCACAGTATTTT

V: TRBV2
length: 16
size: .
D: TRBD2
J: TRBJ2-7
CDR3: CASSEPLGLGSYEQYF
DNA: TGTGCCAGCAGTGAACCTCTCGGACTAGGTTCCTACGAGCAGTACTTC

V: TRBV21-1
length: 14
size: once
D: .
J: TRBJ2-7
CDR3: CASSKSGNSYEQYF
DNA: TGTGCCAGCAGCAAATCAGGGAACTCCTACGAGCAGTACTTC

V: TRBV19
length: 13
size: .
D: .
J: TRBJ2-4
CDR3: CASSTLRGDIQYF
DNA: TGTGCCAGTAGTACACTCAGGGGGGACATTCAGTACTTC

V: TRBV9
length: 14
size: once
D: .
J: TRBJ1-3
CDR3: CASSVVGPGDTIYF
DNA: TGTGCCAGCAGCGTAGTGGGTCCGGGGGACACCATATATTTT

V: TRBV28
length: 15
size: .
D: TRBD2
J: TRBJ2-7
CDR3: CASSLAGVVSYEQYF
DNA: TGTGCCAGCAGTTTAGCGGGAGTCGTCTCCTACGAGCAGTACTTC